Listed below are T cell receptor beta chains from one sample, sequenced in a study of blood T cell repertoires in COVID-19. Only in-frame clones appear in the TCRdb table, and some are missing; sequencing was by immunoSEQ multiplex PCR. The repertoire holds approximately 120,000 clones, 88% seen once, with about 1.5% in the top ten. The source material was peripheral blood. The receptors were sampled from a human donor in a cohort sampled during active COVID-19. Each CDR3 is given with its conserved first and last residue. The D gene is left open where the match is weak. Expanded clones get a size class; other rows say once, few or many, or leave the size out.

V	J	D	size	CDR3	DNA
TRBV4-1	TRBJ2-3	TRBD1	.	CASSQPGQPYDTQYF	TGCGCCAGCAGCCAACCGGGACAGCCATACGATACGCAGTATTTT
TRBV6-5	TRBJ1-2	.	.	CASSPQSFNYGYTF	TGTGCCAGCAGCCCGCAGTCCTTTAACTATGGCTACACCTTC
TRBV7-2	TRBJ2-1	TRBD2	.	CASSLRLATYSYNEQFF	TGTGCCAGCAGCCTCCGACTAGCCACATACTCCTACAATGAGCAGTTCTTC
TRBV15	TRBJ1-2	.	.	CATSRDPQGSGYTF	TGTGCCACCAGCAGAGATCCCCAGGGTAGTGGCTACACCTTC
TRBV6-1	TRBJ1-3	.	.	CASSEFLGQPSYGNTIYF	TGTGCCAGCAGTGAATTTTTAGGACAGCCATCTTATGGAAACACCATATATTTT
TRBV9	TRBJ2-1	TRBD2	.	CASSVELAGGWEQFF	TGTGCCAGCAGCGTAGAGCTAGCGGGGGGTTGGGAGCAGTTCTTC
TRBV9	TRBJ2-2	TRBD2	.	CARDYPGTSSFQLFF	TGTGCCAGGGATTACCCCGGGACTAGTTCTTTCCAGCTGTTTTTT
TRBV6-5	TRBJ1-1	.	.	CASKGRGGNTEAFF	TGTGCCAGCAAAGGCCGGGGGGGGAACACTGAAGCTTTCTTT
TRBV7-9	TRBJ2-1	TRBD2	.	CASRGLVSNEQFF	TGTGCCAGCAGGGGACTAGTGAGCAATGAGCAGTTCTTC
TRBV27	TRBJ2-5	.	.	CASSRQETQYF	TGTGCCAGCAGTCGCCAAGAGACCCAGTACTTC
TRBV19	TRBJ2-1	TRBD2	.	CASRTVGRGASSYNEQFF	TGTGCCAGCAGAACTGTTGGGAGGGGCGCCAGCTCCTACAATGAGCAGTTCTTC
TRBV3-1/TRBV3-2	TRBJ2-1	TRBD2	.	CASSHAGSGPFDEQFF	TGTGCCAGCAGCCATGCAGGTAGCGGGCCCTTCGATGAGCAGTTCTTC
TRBV5-4	TRBJ2-3	TRBD2	.	CASFTREGSGDTQYF	TGTGCCAGCTTCACGCGGGAGGGCAGTGGAGATACGCAGTATTTT
TRBV9	TRBJ2-7	.	.	CASSVDPAGKEEQYF	TGTGCCAGCAGCGTAGATCCGGCAGGGAAAGAGGAGCAGTACTTC
TRBV11-2	TRBJ2-3	TRBD2	once	CASSFFPSGDTDTQYF	TGTGCCAGCAGCTTCTTCCCTAGCGGAGACACAGATACGCAGTATTTT
TRBV5-6	TRBJ2-7	.	.	CASSFGDEQYF	TGTGCCAGCAGCTTCGGGGACGAGCAGTACTTC
TRBV11-3	TRBJ2-3	.	.	CASSLSSYTDTQYF	TGTGCCAGCAGCTTATCTAGCTACACAGATACGCAGTATTTT
TRBV5-1	TRBJ2-1	TRBD2	.	CASSPGLGAYNEQFF	TGCGCCAGCAGCCCGGGACTAGGAGCCTACAATGAGCAGTTCTTC
TRBV6-2/TRBV6-3	TRBJ2-1	TRBD2	.	CASSYFGGRDTIEQFF	TGTGCCAGCAGTTACTTCGGGGGGAGAGACACGATTGAGCAGTTCTTC
TRBV3-1/TRBV3-2	TRBJ1-6	.	.	CASSQEGTMGSPLHF	TGTGCCAGCAGCCAAGAGGGGACTATGGGATCACCCCTCCACTTT